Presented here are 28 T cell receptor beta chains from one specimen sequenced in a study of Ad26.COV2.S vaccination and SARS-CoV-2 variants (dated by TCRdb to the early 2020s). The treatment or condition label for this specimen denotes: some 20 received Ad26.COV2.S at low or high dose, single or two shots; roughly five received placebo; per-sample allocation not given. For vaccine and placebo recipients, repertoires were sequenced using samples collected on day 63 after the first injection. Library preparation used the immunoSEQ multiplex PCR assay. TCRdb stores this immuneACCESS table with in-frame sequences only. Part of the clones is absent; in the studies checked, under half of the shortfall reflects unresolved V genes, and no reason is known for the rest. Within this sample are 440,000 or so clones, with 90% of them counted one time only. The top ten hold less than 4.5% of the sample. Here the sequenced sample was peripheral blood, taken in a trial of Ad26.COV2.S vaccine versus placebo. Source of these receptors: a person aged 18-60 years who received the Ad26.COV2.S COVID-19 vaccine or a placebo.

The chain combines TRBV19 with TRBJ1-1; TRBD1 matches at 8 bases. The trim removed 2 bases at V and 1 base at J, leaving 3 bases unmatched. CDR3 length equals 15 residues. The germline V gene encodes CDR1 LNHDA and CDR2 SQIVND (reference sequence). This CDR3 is CASSISGTGNTEAFF. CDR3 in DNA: TGTGCCAGTAGTATATCCGGGACAGGGAACACTGAAGCTTTCTTT.

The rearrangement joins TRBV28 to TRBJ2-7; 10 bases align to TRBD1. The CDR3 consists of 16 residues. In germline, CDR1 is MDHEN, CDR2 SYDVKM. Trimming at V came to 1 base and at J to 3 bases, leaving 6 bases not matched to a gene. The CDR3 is CASSLSSGQGHYEQYF. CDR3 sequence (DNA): TGTGCCAGCAGTTTATCATCGGGACAGGGGCACTACGAGCAGTACTTC.

CDR3 coding DNA: TGTGCCTTGACTCTACGCAATCAGCCCCAGCATTTT. Its translation is CALTLRNQPQHF. The J gene is TRBJ1-5, the V gene TRBV30; D remains ambiguous. V lost 7 bases and J lost 2, with 9 bases in between. The CDR3 contains 12 residues. Germline V lookup: CDR1 GTSNPN, CDR2 SVGIG (reference sequence).

DNA for the CDR3: TGTGCCACCAGTGAACAGGGGGCTCATCGAGAGACCCAGTACTTC. This sequence encodes CATSEQGAHRETQYF. The rearrangement uses TRBV24-1 and TRBJ2-5; 9 nucleotides match TRBD1. Trimming removed 4 bases from V and 4 bases from J; junction bases left unmatched: 6. Per germline, CDR1 KGHDR and CDR2 SFDVKD. CDR3 length equals 15 residues.

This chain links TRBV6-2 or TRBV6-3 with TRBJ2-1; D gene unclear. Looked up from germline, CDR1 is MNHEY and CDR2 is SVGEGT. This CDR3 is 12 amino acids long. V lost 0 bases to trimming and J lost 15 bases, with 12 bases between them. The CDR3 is CASSYSATTRFF. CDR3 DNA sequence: TGTGCCAGCAGTTACTCCGCGACCACGCGGTTCTTC.

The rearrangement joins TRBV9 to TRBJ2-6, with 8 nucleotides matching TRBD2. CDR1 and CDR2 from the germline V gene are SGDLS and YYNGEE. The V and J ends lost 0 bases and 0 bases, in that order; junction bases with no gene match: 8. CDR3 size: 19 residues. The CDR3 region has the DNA TGTGCCAGCAGCGTAGCCCCAGCGGGAGAGACCTCTGGGGCCAACGTCCTGACTTTC. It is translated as CASSVAPAGETSGANVLTF.

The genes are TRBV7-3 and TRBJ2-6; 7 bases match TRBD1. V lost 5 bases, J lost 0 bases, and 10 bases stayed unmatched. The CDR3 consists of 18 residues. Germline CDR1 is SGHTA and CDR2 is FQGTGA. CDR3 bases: TGTGCCAGCAGCGCCGCCGGGACAGAAAACTCTGGGGCCAACGTCCTGACTTTC. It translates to CASSAAGTENSGANVLTF.

The CDR3 DNA reads as TGTGCCAGCAGCCATCAGCGGGAGGTAGAGACCCAGTACTTC. This encodes CASSHQREVETQYF. The V and J genes are TRBV3-1 (or the pseudogene TRBV3-2) and TRBJ2-5, with 9 bases identical to TRBD2. The germline CDR1 and CDR2 sequences are LGHDT and YNNKEL (reference sequence). J was trimmed by 4 bases and V by 3 bases; bases with no gene match: 3. The CDR3 is 14 residues long.

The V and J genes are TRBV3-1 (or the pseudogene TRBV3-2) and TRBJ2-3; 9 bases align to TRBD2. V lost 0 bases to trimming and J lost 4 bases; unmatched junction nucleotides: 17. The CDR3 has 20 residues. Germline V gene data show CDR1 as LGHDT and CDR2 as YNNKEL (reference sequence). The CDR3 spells CASSQDNVSGSVRRADTQYF. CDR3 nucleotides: TGTGCCAGCAGCCAAGATAACGTTAGCGGGAGCGTTCGAAGGGCAGATACGCAGTATTTT.

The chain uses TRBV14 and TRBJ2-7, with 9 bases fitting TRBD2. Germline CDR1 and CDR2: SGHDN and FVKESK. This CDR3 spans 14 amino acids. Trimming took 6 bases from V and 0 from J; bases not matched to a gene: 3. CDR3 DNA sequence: TGTGCCAGCAGAGAGCGGGAGGCCTCCTACGAGCAGTACTTC. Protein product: CASREREASYEQYF.

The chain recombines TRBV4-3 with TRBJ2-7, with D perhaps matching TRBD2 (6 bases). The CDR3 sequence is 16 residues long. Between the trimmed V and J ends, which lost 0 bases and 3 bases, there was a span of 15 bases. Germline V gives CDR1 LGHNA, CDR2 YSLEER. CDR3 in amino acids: CASSQELRGSVYEQYF. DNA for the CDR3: TGCGCCAGCAGCCAAGAACTGCGGGGTTCCGTCTACGAGCAGTACTTC.

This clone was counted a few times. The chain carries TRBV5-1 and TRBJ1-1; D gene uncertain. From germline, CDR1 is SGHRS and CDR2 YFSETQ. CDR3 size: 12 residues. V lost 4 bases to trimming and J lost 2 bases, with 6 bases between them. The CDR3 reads CASSRDNTEAFF. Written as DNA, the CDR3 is TGCGCCAGCAGCAGAGACAACACTGAAGCTTTCTTT.

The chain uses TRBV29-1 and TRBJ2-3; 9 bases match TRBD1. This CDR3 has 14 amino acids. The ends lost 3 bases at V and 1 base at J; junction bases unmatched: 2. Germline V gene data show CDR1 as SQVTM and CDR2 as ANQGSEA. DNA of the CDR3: TGCAGCGTTGAGGGACAGGGAGGCACAGATACGCAGTATTTT. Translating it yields CSVEGQGGTDTQYF.

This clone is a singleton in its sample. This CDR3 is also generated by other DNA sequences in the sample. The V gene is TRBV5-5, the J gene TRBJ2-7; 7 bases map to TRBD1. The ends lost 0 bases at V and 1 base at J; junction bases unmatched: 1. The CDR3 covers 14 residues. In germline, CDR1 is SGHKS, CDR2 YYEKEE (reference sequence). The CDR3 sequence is CASSLAGGSYEQYF. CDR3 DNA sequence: TGTGCCAGCAGCTTGGCAGGGGGTTCCTACGAGCAGTACTTC. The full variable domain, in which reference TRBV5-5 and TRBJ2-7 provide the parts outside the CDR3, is DAGVTQSPTHLIKTRGQQVTLRCSPISGHKSVSWYQQVLGQGPQFIFQYYEKEERGRGNFPDRFSARQFPNYSSELNVNALLLGDSALYLCASSLAGGSYEQYFGPGTRLTVT.

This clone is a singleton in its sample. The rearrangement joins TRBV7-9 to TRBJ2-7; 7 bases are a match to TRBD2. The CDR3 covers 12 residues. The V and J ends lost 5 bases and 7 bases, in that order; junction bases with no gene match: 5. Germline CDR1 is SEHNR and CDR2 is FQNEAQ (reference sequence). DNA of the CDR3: TGTGCCAGCAGCAGACTAGCTGGTGAGCAGTACTTC. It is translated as CASSRLAGEQYF.

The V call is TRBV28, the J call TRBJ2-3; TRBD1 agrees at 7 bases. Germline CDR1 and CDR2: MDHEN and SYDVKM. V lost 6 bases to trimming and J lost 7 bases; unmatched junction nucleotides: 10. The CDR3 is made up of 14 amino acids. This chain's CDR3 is CASSLTGFGNTQYF. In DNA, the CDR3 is TGTGCCAGCAGCCTGACAGGGTTTGGAAATACGCAGTATTTT.

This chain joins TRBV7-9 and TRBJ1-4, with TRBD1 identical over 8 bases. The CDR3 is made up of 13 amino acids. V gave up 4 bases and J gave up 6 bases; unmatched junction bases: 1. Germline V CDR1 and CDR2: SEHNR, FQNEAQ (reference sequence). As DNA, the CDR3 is TGTGCCAGCAGCTGGACAGGGTATGAAAAACTGTTTTTT. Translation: CASSWTGYEKLFF. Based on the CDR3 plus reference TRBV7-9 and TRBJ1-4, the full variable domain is DTGVSQNPRHKITKRGQNVTFRCDPISEHNRLYWYRQTLGQGPEFLTYFQNEAQLEKSRLLSDRFSAERPKGSFSTLEIQRTEQGDSAMYLCASSWTGYEKLFFGSGTQLSVL.

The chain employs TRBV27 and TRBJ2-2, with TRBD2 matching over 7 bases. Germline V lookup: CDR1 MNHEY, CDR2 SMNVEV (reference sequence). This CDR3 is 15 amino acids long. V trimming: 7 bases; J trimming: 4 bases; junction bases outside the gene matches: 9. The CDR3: CASTLSGDGTGELFF. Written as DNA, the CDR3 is TGTGCCAGCACCCTCAGCGGGGATGGCACCGGGGAGCTGTTTTTT.

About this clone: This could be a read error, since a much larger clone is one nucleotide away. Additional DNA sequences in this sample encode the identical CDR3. CDR3 sequence reads: CASSLDHYEQYF. The CDR3, as DNA: TGTGCCAGCAGCTTGGACCACTACGAGCAGTACTTC. This sequence joins TRBV5-4 and TRBJ2-7; unclear D gene. Trimming removed 0 bases from V and 3 bases from J, with 4 bases in between. Germline CDR1 SGHNT, CDR2 YYREEE (reference sequence). The CDR3 consists of 12 residues.

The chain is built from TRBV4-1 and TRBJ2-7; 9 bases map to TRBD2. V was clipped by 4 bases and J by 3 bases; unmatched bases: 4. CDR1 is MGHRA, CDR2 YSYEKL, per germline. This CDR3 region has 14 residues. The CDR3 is CASSPEREVYEQYF. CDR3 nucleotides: TGCGCCAGCAGCCCCGAGCGGGAGGTCTACGAGCAGTACTTC.

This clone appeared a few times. Here the CDR3 reads CASSALGTSEREQYF. CDR3 bases: TGTGCCAGCTCAGCCCTCGGGACTAGCGAGCGCGAGCAGTACTTC. The chain recombines TRBV2 with TRBJ2-7; 10 bases align to TRBD2. Unmatched junction bases numbered 13, after V lost 8 bases and J lost 6 bases. This CDR3 has 15 residues. The V gene's germline CDR1 is SNHLY and CDR2 FYNNEI.

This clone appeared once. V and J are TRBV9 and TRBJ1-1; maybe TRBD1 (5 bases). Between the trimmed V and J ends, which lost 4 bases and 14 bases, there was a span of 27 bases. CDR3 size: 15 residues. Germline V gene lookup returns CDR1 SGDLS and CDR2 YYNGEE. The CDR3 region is CASSPGTAHTEAGFF. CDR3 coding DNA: TGTGCCAGCAGCCCCGGGACGGCCCACACTGAAGCGGGCTTCTTT.

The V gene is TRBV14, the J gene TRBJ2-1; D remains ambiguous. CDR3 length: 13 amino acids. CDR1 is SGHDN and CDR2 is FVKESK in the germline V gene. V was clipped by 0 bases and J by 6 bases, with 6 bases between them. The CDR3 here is CASSQDLTNEQFF. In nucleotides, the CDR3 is TGTGCCAGCAGCCAAGACTTGACCAATGAGCAGTTCTTC.

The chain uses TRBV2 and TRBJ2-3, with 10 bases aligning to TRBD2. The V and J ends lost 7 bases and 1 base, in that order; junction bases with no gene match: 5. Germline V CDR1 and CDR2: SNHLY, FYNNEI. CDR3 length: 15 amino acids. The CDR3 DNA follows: TGTGCCAGCAATAGAGGACTAGCGGGCACAGATACGCAGTATTTT. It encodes CASNRGLAGTDTQYF.

In DNA form, the CDR3 reads TGTGCCAGCAGCGTAGGGGTGAGGACGGGCGGAGATGAGCAGTTCTTC. Translating gives CASSVGVRTGGDEQFF. V gene TRBV9 combines with J gene TRBJ2-1, with no clear D. The CDR3 has 16 amino acids. CDR1 is SGDLS and CDR2 is YYNGEE in the germline V gene. V was clipped by 0 bases and J by 8 bases, with 18 bases between them.

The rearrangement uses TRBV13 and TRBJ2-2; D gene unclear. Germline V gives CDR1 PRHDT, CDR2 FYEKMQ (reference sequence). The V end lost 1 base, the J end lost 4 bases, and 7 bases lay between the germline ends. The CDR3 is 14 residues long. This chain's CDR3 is CASSLVVGTGELFF. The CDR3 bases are TGTGCCAGCAGCTTAGTCGTGGGCACCGGGGAGCTGTTTTTT.

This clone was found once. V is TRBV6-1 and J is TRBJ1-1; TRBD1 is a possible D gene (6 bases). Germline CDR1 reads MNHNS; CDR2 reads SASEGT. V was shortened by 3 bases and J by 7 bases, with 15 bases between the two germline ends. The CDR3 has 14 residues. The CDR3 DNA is TGTGCCAGCAGTGACACAAGACAGGACCATGAAGCTTTCTTT. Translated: CASSDTRQDHEAFF.

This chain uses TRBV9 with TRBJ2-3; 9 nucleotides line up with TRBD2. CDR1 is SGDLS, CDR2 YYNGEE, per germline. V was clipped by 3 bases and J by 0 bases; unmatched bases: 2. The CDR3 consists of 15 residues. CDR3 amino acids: CASSALAGSTDTQYF. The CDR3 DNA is TGTGCCAGCAGCGCGCTAGCGGGGAGCACAGATACGCAGTATTTT.